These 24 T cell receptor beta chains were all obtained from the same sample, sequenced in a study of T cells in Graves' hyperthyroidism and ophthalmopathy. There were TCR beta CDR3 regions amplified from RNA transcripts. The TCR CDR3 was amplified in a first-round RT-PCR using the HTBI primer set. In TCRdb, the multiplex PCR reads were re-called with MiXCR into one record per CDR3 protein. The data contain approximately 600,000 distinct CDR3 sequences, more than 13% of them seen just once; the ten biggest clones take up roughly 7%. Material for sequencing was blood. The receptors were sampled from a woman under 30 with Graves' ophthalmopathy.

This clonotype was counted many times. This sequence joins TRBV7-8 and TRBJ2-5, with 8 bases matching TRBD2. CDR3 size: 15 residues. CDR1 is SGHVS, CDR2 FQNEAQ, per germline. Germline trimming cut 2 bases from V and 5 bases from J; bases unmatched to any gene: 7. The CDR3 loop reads CASSLLREGGETQYF. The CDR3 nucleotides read TGTGCCAGCAGCTTATTACGGGAGGGCGGGGAGACCCAGTACTTC.

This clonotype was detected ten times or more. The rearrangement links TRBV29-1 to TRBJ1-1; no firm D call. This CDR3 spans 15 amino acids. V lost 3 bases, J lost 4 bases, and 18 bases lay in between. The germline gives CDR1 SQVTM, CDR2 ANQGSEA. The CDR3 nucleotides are TGCAGCGTTGACCCCCTCGGTCCCCCGTCCACTGAAGCTTTCTTT. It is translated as CSVDPLGPPSTEAFF.

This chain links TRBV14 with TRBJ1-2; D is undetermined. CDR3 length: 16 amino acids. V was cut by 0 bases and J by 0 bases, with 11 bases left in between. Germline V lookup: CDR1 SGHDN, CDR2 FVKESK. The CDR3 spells CASSQENIGANYGYTF. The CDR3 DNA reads TGTGCCAGCAGCCAAGAGAACATTGGGGCTAACTATGGCTACACCTTC.

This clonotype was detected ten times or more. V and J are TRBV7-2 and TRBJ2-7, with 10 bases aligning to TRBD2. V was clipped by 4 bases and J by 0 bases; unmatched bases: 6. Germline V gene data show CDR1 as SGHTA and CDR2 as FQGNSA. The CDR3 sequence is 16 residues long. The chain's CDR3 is CASSSRSSGSSYEQYF. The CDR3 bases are TGTGCCAGCAGCTCCAGATCTAGCGGGAGCTCCTACGAGCAGTACTTC.

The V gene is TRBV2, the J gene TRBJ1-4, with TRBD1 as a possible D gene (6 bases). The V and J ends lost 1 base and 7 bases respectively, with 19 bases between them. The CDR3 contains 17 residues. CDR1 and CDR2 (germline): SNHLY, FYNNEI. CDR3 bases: TGTGCCAGCAGTGAAGGAAACCAACAGGGTCAAATTGAAAAACTGTTTTTT. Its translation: CASSEGNQQGQIEKLFF.

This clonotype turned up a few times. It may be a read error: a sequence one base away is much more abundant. CDR3 sequence reads: CASSVGETSRELFF. The DNA of the CDR3 is TGTGCCAGTAGTGTCGGAGAGACTTCCAGGGAGCTGTTTTTT. The V and J genes are TRBV19 and TRBJ2-2, with no clear D. Per germline, CDR1 LNHDA and CDR2 SQIVND (reference sequence). V gave up 5 bases and J gave up 9 bases, with 16 bases separating them. The CDR3 spans 14 residues.

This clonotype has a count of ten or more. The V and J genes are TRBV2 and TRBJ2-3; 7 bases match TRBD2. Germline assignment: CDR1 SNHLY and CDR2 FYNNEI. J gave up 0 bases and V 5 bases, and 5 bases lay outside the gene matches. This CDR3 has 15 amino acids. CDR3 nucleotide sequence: TGTGCCAGCAGTTACTTTAGCGGGAGCACAGATACGCAGTATTTT. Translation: CASSYFSGSTDTQYF.

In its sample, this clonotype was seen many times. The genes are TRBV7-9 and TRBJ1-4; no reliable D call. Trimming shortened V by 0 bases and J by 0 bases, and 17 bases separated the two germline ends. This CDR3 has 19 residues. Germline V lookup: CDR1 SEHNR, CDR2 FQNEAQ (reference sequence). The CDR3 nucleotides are TGTGCCAGCAGCTTAGCACGTCGTGGGATCGGTTCAACTAATGAAAAACTGTTTTTT. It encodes CASSLARRGIGSTNEKLFF.

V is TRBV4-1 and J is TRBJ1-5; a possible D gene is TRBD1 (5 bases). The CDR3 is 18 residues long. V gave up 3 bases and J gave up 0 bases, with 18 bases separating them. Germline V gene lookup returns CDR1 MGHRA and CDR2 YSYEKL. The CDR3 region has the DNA TGCGCCAGCAGCCAGGGGGGATTAGCGGGATATAGCAATCAGCCCCAGCATTTT. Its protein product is CASSQGGLAGYSNQPQHF.

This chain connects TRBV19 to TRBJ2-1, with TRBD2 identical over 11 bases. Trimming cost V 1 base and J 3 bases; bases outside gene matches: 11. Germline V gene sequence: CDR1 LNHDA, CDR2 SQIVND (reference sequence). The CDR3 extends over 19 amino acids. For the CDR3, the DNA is TGTGCCAGTAGTATAGGGACGACTAGCGGGATCCGTTTCTACAATGAGCAGTTCTTC. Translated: CASSIGTTSGIRFYNEQFF. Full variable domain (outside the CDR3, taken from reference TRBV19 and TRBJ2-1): DGGITQSPKYLFRKEGQNVTLSCEQNLNHDAMYWYRQDPGQGLRLIYYSQIVNDFQKGDIAEGYSVSREKKESFPLTVTSAQKNPTAFYLCASSIGTTSGIRFYNEQFFGPGTRLTVL.

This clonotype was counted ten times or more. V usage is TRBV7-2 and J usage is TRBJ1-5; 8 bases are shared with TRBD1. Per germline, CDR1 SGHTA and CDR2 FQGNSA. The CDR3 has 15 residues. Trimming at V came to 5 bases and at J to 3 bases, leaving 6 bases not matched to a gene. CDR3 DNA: TGTGCCAGCAGCACTCAGGGGGCGTCCAATCAGCCCCAGCATTTT. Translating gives CASSTQGASNQPQHF. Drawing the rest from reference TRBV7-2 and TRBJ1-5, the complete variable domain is GAGVSQSPSNKVTEKGKDVELRCDPISGHTALYWYRQSLGQGLEFLIYFQGNSAPDKSGLPSDRFSAERTGGSVSTLTIQRTQQEDSAVYLCASSTQGASNQPQHFGDGTRLSIL.

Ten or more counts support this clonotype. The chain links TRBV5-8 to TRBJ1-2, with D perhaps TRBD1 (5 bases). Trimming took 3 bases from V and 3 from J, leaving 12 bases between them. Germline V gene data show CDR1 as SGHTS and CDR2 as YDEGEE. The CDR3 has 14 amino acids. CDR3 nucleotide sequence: TGTGCCAGCAGCTCGCAGGGTTATGACTATGGCTACACCTTC. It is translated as CASSSQGYDYGYTF.

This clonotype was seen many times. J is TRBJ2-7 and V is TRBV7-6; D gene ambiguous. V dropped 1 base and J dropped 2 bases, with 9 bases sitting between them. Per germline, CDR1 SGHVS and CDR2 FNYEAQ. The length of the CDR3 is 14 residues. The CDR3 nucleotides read TGTGCCAGCAGCTTAGGAATGACGACCTACGAGCAGTACTTC. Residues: CASSLGMTTYEQYF.

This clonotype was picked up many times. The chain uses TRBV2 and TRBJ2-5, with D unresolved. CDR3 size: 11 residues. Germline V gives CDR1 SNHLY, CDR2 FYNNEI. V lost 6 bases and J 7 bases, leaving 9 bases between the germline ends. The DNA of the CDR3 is TGTGCCAGCAGGGCCGTATGGACCCAGTACTTC. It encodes CASRAVWTQYF.

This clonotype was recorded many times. For the CDR3, the DNA is TGTGCCAGCAGCCCGGTGGAAGGGAGCAATCAGCCCCAGCATTTT. It yields the protein CASSPVEGSNQPQHF. This chain uses TRBV5-5 with TRBJ1-5, with unresolved D. CDR1 and CDR2 (germline): SGHKS, YYEKEE (reference sequence). This CDR3 comprises 15 residues. V lost 4 bases and J lost 1, with 12 bases in between.

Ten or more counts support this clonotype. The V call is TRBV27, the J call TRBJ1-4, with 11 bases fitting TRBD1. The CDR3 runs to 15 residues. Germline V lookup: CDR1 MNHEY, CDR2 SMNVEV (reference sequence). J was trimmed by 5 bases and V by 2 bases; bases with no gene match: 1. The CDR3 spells CASSLGTGGNEKLFF. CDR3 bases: TGTGCCAGCAGTTTAGGGACAGGGGGGAATGAAAAACTGTTTTTT.

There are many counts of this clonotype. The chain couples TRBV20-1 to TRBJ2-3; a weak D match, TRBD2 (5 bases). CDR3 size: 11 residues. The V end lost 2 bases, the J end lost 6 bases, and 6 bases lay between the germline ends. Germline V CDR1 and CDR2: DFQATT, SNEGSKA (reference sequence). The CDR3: CSARSGDTQYF. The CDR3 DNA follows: TGCAGTGCTAGATCGGGGGATACGCAGTATTTT.

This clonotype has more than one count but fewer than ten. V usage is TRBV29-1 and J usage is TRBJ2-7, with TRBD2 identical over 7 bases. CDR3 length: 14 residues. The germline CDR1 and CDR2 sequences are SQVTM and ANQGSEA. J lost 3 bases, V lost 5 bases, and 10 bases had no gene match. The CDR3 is CSVRLAIFSYEQYF. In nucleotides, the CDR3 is TGCAGCGTTCGACTAGCCATCTTCAGCTACGAGCAGTACTTC.

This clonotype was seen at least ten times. The CDR3 DNA reads as TGTGCCAGCTTGCTTATGCGGGCTCCCTCCTACGAGCAGTACTTC. This sequence encodes CASLLMRAPSYEQYF. The chain employs TRBV2 and TRBJ2-7; TRBD2 might be the D (5 bases). From germline, CDR1 is SNHLY and CDR2 FYNNEI. V lost 8 bases and J lost 0, with 17 bases in between. The CDR3 loop spans 15 amino acids.

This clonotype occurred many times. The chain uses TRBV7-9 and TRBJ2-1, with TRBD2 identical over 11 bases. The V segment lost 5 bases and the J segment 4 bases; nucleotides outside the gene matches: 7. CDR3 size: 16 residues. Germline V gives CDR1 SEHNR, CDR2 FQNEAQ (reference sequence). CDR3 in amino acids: CASSRRTSGLYNEQFF. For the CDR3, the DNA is TGTGCCAGCAGCAGACGGACTAGCGGGTTGTACAATGAGCAGTTCTTC.

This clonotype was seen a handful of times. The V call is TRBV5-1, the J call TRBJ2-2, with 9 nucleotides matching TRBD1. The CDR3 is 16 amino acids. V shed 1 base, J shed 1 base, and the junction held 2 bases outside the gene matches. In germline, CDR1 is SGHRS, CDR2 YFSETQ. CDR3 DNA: TGCGCCAGCAGCTTGTCGGACAGGGGGAACACCGGGGAGCTGTTTTTT. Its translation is CASSLSDRGNTGELFF.

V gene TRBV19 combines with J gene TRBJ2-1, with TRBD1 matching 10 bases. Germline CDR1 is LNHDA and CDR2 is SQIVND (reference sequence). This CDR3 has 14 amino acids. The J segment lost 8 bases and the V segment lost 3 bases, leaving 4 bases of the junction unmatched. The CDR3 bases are TGTGCCAGTAGTATCGGGACAGGGGTCGATGAGCAGTTCTTC. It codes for CASSIGTGVDEQFF.

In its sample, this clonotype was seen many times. The CDR3 DNA is TGCGCCAGCAGCTTGCGGTTGGAGGTCCACGAGCAGTACTTC. As protein: CASSLRLEVHEQYF. V is TRBV5-1 and J is TRBJ2-7; D might be TRBD2 (5 bases). Germline-derived CDR1 and CDR2 are SGHRS and YFSETQ. The V end lost 1 base, the J end lost 5 bases, and 13 bases lay between the germline ends. The CDR3 spans 14 residues.

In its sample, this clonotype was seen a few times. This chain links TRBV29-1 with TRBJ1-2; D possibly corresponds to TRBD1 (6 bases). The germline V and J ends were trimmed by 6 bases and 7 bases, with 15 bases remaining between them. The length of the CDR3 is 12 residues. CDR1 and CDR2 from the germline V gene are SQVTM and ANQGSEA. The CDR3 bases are TGCAGCGTCTGGTTGGGGGCCTCTGGCTACACCTTC. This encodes CSVWLGASGYTF. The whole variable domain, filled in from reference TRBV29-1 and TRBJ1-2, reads SAVISQKPSRDICQRGTSLTIQCQVDSQVTMMFWYRQQPGQSLTLIATANQGSEATYESGFVIDKFPISRPNLTFSTLTVSNMSPEDSSIYLCSVWLGASGYTFGSGTRLTVV.